Sequencing of this T cell receptor (beta chain) was carried out in a study of T cells in Graves' hyperthyroidism and ophthalmopathy. Study-level information: It was at initial diagnosis, before any treatment, that peripheral blood was collected.

This clonotype was recorded at least ten times. Diagnoses rested on clinical symptoms, serum thyroxine and TRAb, thyroid ultrasound and orbital computed tomography. TCR beta CDR3 region amplification was performed from RNA transcripts. HTBI primers were the set used in a first-round RT-PCR of the TCR CDR3. TCRdb processed the multiplex PCR reads anew with MiXCR; each CDR3 protein has one entry. This sample has almost 600,000 distinct CDR3 sequences; roughly 14% occur once, and the top ten carry more than 5%. V was pared by 5 bases and J by 7 bases, with 19 bases between. This CDR3 has 15 amino acids. Germline V gene data show CDR1 as SGHNT and CDR2 as YENEEA.

The sample comprised blood. The clonotype comes from a woman in her 30s with Graves' hyperthyroidism that later progressed to Graves' ophthalmopathy. The chain uses TRBV11-3 and TRBJ2-3; a possible D gene is TRBD2 (5 bases). The CDR3 here is CASSPRGSSVNTQYF. The CDR3 DNA reads TGTGCCAGCAGCCCCCGGGGAAGCAGCGTGAATACGCAGTATTTT.